Each of the 21 T cell receptor beta chains below was sequenced from the same sample in a study of shared clonotypes between healthy human individuals. CD8 cells classed as naive were CD45RO-negative and positively selected for CCR7, excluding terminally differentiated effector memory CD45RA+ cells. Here immunoSEQ multiplex PCR was the method, and the copy in TCRdb shows in-frame clones only, minus some. The sample consists of 1.5 million to 2.5 million clones, roughly 94% of them appearing once. Sequenced sample: naive CD8+ T cells sorted from blood. Receptor source: a man aged 18 to 35 in good health.

To note about this clone: Other DNA sequences of this sample code for an identical CDR3. V and J are TRBV6-5 and TRBJ1-5, with a weak D call TRBD1 (5 bases). The CDR3 length is 14 residues. Germline V gene lookup returns CDR1 MNHEY and CDR2 SVGAGI. The V end was cut by 8 bases, the J end by 0 bases, with 11 bases between. CDR3 nucleotide sequence: TGTGCCAGCCGAGGGACTGATAGCAATCAGCCCCAGCATTTT. It is translated as CASRGTDSNQPQHF.

The chain is built from TRBV4-2 and TRBJ2-1; D is undetermined. V was trimmed by 0 bases and J by 8 bases, leaving 5 bases between them. The CDR3 is 12 amino acids. CDR1 is LGHNA, CDR2 YNFKEQ, per germline. In DNA, the CDR3 is TGTGCCAGCAGCCAAGATATCGATGAGCAGTTCTTC. Translation gives CASSQDIDEQFF.

In DNA, the CDR3 is TGTGCCAGCAGCTTAGAACTCGACTTCACAGATACGCAGTATTTT. Translating gives CASSLELDFTDTQYF. The chain has TRBV11-2 and TRBJ2-3; the D is unclear. Trimming took off 0 bases at V and 2 bases at J, with 9 bases between the two ends. CDR3 length: 15 amino acids. Germline loops: CDR1 SGHAT, CDR2 FQNNGV.

The chain uses TRBV29-1 and TRBJ2-7; 9 nucleotides align to TRBD2. Germline lookup yields CDR1 SQVTM and CDR2 ANQGSEA. This CDR3 comprises 13 residues. V gave up 5 bases and J gave up 7 bases; unmatched junction bases: 9. In DNA, the CDR3 is TGCAGCGTTAGTCTTAGCGGGAGCGGGGAGCAGTACTTC. Encoded protein: CSVSLSGSGEQYF.

The chain has TRBV7-9 and TRBJ2-5; D may correspond to TRBD1 or TRBD2 (5 bases each). V lost 1 base and J 1 base, leaving 10 bases between the germline ends. From germline, CDR1 is SEHNR and CDR2 FQNEAQ (reference sequence). The length of the CDR3 is 15 residues. Here the CDR3 reads CASSLGWDGQETQYF. CDR3 in DNA: TGTGCCAGCAGCTTAGGGTGGGACGGCCAAGAGACCCAGTACTTC.

This clone was counted once. The chain carries TRBV11-2 and TRBJ1-5; no definite D call. The CDR3 sequence is 12 residues long. Trimming cost V 4 bases and J 4 bases, with 5 bases left between them. From germline, CDR1 is SGHAT and CDR2 FQNNGV. CDR3 sequence reads: CASSSLNQPQHF. For the CDR3, the DNA is TGTGCCAGCAGCTCGCTAAATCAGCCCCAGCATTTT.

This sequence joins TRBV4-1 and TRBJ2-7; no definite D call. Germline loops: CDR1 MGHRA, CDR2 YSYEKL. The CDR3 is 15 residues long. V lost 1 base, J lost 4 bases, and 14 bases lay in between. The CDR3 spells CASSQALHLGYEQYF. The DNA for the CDR3 is TGCGCCAGCAGCCAAGCCCTTCACCTTGGGTACGAGCAGTACTTC.

V usage is TRBV10-2 and J usage is TRBJ2-7; D may be TRBD2 (6 bases). Germline assignment: CDR1 WSHSY and CDR2 SAAADI. V dropped 6 bases and J dropped 2 bases, with 14 bases sitting between them. The length of the CDR3 is 14 residues. The CDR3 here is CASSEGTPTYEQYF. The CDR3 DNA is TGCGCCAGCAGCGAAGGGACTCCGACCTACGAGCAGTACTTC.

J is TRBJ2-7 and V is TRBV4-1; 9 positions agree with TRBD1. The CDR3 contains 15 residues. Germline V gene sequence: CDR1 MGHRA, CDR2 YSYEKL. The trim removed 4 bases at V and 4 bases at J, leaving 8 bases unmatched. CDR3 DNA sequence: TGCGCCAGCAGCCCGAAGGACAGGGGACTGTACGAGCAGTACTTC. This codes for CASSPKDRGLYEQYF.

The chain has TRBV15 and TRBJ2-2; 7 bases agree with TRBD1. This CDR3 spans 15 amino acids. Losses at the gene ends were 1 base for V and 6 bases for J; bases not matched to a gene: 5. The germline CDR1 and CDR2 sequences are LNHNV and YYDKDF (reference sequence). CDR3 residues: CATSRGTGVPGELFF. The DNA for the CDR3 is TGTGCCACCAGCAGAGGAACAGGGGTCCCCGGGGAGCTGTTTTTT.

This chain links TRBV6-1 with TRBJ2-2, with a possible D match to TRBD2 (6 bases). This CDR3 is 15 amino acids long. Germline loops: CDR1 MNHNS, CDR2 SASEGT. The V gene lost 7 bases and the J gene lost 6 bases, with 18 bases spanning the gap. This CDR3 is CASTGGKALAGELFF. The DNA for the CDR3 is TGTGCCAGCACGGGCGGGAAAGCGTTAGCCGGGGAGCTGTTTTTT.

This chain joins TRBV11-3 and TRBJ2-7; no clear D. Germline CDR1 reads SGHNT; CDR2 reads YENEEA. V lost 5 bases and J 5 bases, leaving 13 bases between the germline ends. This CDR3 is built from 13 residues. The CDR3: CASSPDGLHEQYF. The DNA of the CDR3 is TGTGCCAGCAGCCCCGACGGGTTACACGAGCAGTACTTC.

The V and J genes are TRBV27 and TRBJ2-3; tentative D call: TRBD2 (6 bases). CDR3 length equals 15 residues. V was pared by 3 bases and J by 2 bases, with 12 bases between. Germline CDR1 MNHEY, CDR2 SMNVEV (reference sequence). CDR3 sequence reads: CASSLRGPDTDTQYF. As DNA, the CDR3 is TGTGCCAGCAGTTTGCGGGGTCCGGACACAGATACGCAGTATTTT.

This chain connects TRBV7-9 to TRBJ1-1; D gene uncertain. The germline gives CDR1 SEHNR, CDR2 FQNEAQ (reference sequence). Trimming took off 4 bases at V and 4 bases at J, with 16 bases between the two ends. CDR3 length: 15 amino acids. The DNA for the CDR3 is TGTGCCAGCAGCTCTTGGCCTCCCAAGGGCACTGAAGCTTTCTTT. Translated: CASSSWPPKGTEAFF.

This chain uses TRBV18 with TRBJ2-1; D is unresolved. This CDR3 is built from 13 residues. Trimming left V 6 bases short and J 4 bases short, with 10 bases between. CDR1 is KGHSH, CDR2 LQKENI, per germline. CDR3 sequence: CASSPGPYNEQFF. The CDR3 coding sequence is TGTGCCAGCTCCCCCGGTCCTTACAATGAGCAGTTCTTC.

The V and J genes are TRBV6-1 and TRBJ2-5, with D possibly matching TRBD2 (6 bases). This CDR3 has 19 residues. Trimming left V 2 bases short and J 1 base short, with 23 bases between. CDR1 is MNHNS, CDR2 SASEGT, per germline. The CDR3 region is CASSEFIVPTRDSQETQYF. Written as DNA, the CDR3 is TGTGCCAGCAGTGAATTTATCGTTCCCACCCGGGACTCCCAAGAGACCCAGTACTTC.

The genes are TRBV27 and TRBJ2-7; 7 bases are a match to TRBD1. Germline trimming cut 3 bases from V and 0 bases from J; bases unmatched to any gene: 8. The CDR3 runs to 16 residues. Germline V gene lookup returns CDR1 MNHEY and CDR2 SMNVEV (reference sequence). The DNA for the CDR3 is TGTGCCAGCAGTTTGCTGACAGGGTCGGGCTCCTACGAGCAGTACTTC. It translates to CASSLLTGSGSYEQYF.

V gene TRBV4-3 combines with J gene TRBJ2-5; 8 bases agree with TRBD2. Germline values: CDR1 LGHNA, CDR2 YSLEER. This CDR3 spans 20 amino acids. Trimming removed 3 bases from V and 5 bases from J; junction bases left unmatched: 23. CDR3 bases: TGCGCCAGCAGCCAGTACTCTGTGGCTAGCGGGCCAGGAGTGGGTGAGACCCAGTACTTC. Translation: CASSQYSVASGPGVGETQYF.

This clone was counted a single time. The chain recombines TRBV28 with TRBJ2-1; D possibly matches TRBD1 or TRBD2 (5 bases each). The CDR3 is made up of 19 amino acids. Germline CDR1 is MDHEN and CDR2 is SYDVKM. The V end lost 2 bases, the J end lost 2 bases, and 22 bases lay between the germline ends. The CDR3 is CASSLPTAGTDMTYNEQFF. In nucleotides, the CDR3 is TGTGCCAGCAGTTTACCAACGGCCGGGACCGACATGACCTACAATGAGCAGTTCTTC.

V gene TRBV7-9 combines with J gene TRBJ1-1; TRBD1 matches at 7 bases. The V gene end was trimmed by 5 bases and the J gene end by 3 bases; junction bases not matched to a gene: 9. CDR1 and CDR2 from the germline V gene are SEHNR and FQNEAQ (reference sequence). The length of the CDR3 is 15 residues. CDR3 nucleotides: TGTGCCAGCAGCCCGACAGGGCTGGGGCACACTGAAGCTTTCTTT. Translating gives CASSPTGLGHTEAFF.

Comment on this clone: Other DNA sequences in the same sample also yield this CDR3. CDR3 region: CASSSLYNEQFF. CDR3 nucleotides: TGTGCCAGCAGCTCCCTCTACAATGAGCAGTTCTTC. The chain uses TRBV11-2 and TRBJ2-1; D ambiguous. CDR3 length equals 12 residues. V gave up 4 bases and J gave up 3 bases, with 4 bases separating them. The germline V gene has CDR1 SGHAT and CDR2 FQNNGV.